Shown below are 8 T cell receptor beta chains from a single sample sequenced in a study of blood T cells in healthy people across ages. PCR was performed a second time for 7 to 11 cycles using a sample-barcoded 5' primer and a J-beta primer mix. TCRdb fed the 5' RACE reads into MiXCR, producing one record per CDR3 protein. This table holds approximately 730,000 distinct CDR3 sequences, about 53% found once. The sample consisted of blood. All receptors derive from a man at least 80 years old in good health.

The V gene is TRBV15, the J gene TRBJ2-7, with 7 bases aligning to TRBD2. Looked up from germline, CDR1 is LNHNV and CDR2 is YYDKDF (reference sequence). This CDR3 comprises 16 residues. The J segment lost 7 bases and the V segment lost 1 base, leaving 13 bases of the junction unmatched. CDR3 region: CATSRVRLTGGGEQYF. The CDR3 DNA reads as TGTGCCACCAGCAGAGTAAGACTAACGGGAGGAGGAGAGCAGTACTTC.

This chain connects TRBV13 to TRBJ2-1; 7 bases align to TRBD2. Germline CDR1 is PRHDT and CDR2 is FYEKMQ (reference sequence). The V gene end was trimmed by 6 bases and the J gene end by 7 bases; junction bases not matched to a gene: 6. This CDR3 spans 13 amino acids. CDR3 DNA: TGTGCCAGCAGACCACTAGCGTGGAATGAGCAGTTCTTC. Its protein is CASRPLAWNEQFF.

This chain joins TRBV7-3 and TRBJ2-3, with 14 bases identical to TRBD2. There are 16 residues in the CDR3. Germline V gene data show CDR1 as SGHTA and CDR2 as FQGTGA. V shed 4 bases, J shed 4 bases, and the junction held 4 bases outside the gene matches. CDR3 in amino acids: CASSSGTSGGADTQYF. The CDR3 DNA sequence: TGTGCCAGCAGCTCCGGGACTAGCGGGGGCGCAGATACGCAGTATTTT. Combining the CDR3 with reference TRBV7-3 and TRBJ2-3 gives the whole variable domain GAGVSQTPSNKVTEKGKYVELRCDPISGHTALYWYRQSLGQGPEFLIYFQGTGAADDSGLPNDRFFAVRPEGSVSTLKIQRTERGDSAVYLCASSSGTSGGADTQYFGPGTRLTVL.

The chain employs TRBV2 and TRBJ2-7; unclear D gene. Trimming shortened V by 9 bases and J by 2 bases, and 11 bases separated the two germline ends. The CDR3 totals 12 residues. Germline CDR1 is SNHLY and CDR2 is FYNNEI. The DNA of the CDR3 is TGTGCCAGGAGCCATAACACCTACGAGCAGTACTTC. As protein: CARSHNTYEQYF. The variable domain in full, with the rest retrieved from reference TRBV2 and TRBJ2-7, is EPEVTQTPSHQVTQMGQEVILRCVPISNHLYFYWYRQILGQKVEFLVSFYNNEISEKSEIFDDQFSVERPDGSNFTLKIRSTKLEDSAMYFCARSHNTYEQYFGPGTRLTVT.

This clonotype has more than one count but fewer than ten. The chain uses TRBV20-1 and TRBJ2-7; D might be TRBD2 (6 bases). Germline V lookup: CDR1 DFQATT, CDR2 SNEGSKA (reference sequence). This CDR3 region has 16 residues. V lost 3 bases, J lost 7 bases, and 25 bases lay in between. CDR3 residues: CSARGGRDFVYGEQYF. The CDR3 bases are TGCAGTGCTAGGGGCGGCCGGGACTTCGTCTACGGGGAGCAGTACTTC.

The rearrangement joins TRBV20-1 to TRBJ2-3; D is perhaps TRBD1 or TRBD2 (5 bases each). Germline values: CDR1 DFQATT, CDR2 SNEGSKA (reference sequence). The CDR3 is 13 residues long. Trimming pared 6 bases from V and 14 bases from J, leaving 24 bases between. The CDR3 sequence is CSAEGHQHRYAYF. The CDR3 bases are TGCAGTGCAGAGGGGCATCAGCACAGATACGCGTATTTT.

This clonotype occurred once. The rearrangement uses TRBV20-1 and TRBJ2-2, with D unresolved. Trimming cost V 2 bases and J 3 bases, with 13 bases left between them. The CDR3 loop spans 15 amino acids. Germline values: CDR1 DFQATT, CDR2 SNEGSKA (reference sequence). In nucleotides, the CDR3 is TGCAGTGCTAGAACACGAACCGTCCACACCGGGGAGCTGTTTTTT. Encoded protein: CSARTRTVHTGELFF.

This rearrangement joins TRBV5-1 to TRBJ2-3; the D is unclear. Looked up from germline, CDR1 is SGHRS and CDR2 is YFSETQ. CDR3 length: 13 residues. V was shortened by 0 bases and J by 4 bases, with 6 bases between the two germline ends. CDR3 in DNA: TGCGCCAGCAGCTTGGAGTGGTCAGATACGCAGTATTTT. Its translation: CASSLEWSDTQYF.